Here is one TCR beta chain with its context. As for treatment: roughly 19 received Ad26.COV2.S at low or high dose, single or two shots; 5 received placebo; per-sample allocation not given. Sampling happened 63 days after the first vaccine or placebo injection. The data derive from a study of Ad26.COV2.S vaccination and SARS-CoV-2 variants. V was cut by 3 bases and J by 7 bases, with 19 bases left in between. This CDR3 region has 17 residues. Germline lookup yields CDR1 MNHEY and CDR2 SMNVEV (reference sequence). The data were produced by immunoSEQ multiplex PCR, yet TCRdb's version contains in-frame clones alone and is incomplete. The sample lists 200,000 to 300,000 clones; roughly 90% were seen once.

This chain links TRBV27 with TRBJ1-6; weak D call: TRBD1 (5 bases). The sequencing here drew on peripheral blood, taken in a trial of Ad26.COV2.S vaccine versus placebo. The receptor's source is a person aged 18-60 years who received the Ad26.COV2.S COVID-19 vaccine or a placebo. The CDR3 loop is CASSFWVSEGKNSPLHF. The CDR3 DNA reads as TGTGCCAGCAGTTTTTGGGTCTCAGAGGGGAAAAATTCACCCCTCCACTTT.